The clone carrying this T cell receptor (beta chain) was counted a few times. Trimming cost V 6 bases and J 3 bases, with 12 bases left between them. Germline V lookup: CDR1 MNHEY, CDR2 SMNVEV (reference sequence). The CDR3 consists of 14 residues. The TCR cDNA carried a universal primer site and UMIs from 5'RACE template switching. One entry per CDR3 protein results from TCRdb running MiXCR on the 5' RACE reads. The sample holds approximately 580,000 distinct CDR3 sequences, roughly a sixth seen once. These data belong to a study of T cells after yellow fever vaccination. This sequence was found in a man aged 18 to 29 who received the YFV17D yellow fever vaccine. The source was PBMCs, collected 5 days after the first yellow fever vaccination. The chain employs TRBV27 and TRBJ1-3, with a tentative D call TRBD1 (6 bases). The CDR3 reads CASSQDRNGNTIYF. CDR3 DNA sequence: TGTGCCAGCAGCCAGGACAGAAATGGAAACACCATATATTTT.